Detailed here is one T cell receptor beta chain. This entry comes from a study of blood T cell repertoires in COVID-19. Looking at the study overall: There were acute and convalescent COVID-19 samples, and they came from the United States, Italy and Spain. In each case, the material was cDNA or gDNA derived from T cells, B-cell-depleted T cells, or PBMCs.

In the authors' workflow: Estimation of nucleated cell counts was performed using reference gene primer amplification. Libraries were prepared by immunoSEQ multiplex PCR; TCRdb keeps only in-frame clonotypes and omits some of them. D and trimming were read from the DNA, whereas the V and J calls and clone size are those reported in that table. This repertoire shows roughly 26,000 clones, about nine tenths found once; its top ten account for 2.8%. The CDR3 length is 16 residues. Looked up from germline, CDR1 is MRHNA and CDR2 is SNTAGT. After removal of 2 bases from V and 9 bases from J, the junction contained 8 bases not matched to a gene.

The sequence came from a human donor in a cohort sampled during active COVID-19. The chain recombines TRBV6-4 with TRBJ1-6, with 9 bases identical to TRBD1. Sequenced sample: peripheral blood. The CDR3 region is CASSDPRTGDLSPLHF. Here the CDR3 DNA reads TGTGCCAGCAGTGACCCCAGGACAGGGGACCTTTCACCCCTCCACTTT.